This T cell receptor beta chain comes out of a study of vaccination and CD4 T cells after COVID-19. Overall study context: By nasal swab PCR, the convalescent patients were SARS-CoV-2 positive, with several mild cases and one severe. Post-vaccination samples were procured at a median of around 72 days following dose two (range 14 to 241).

Germline V gene sequence: CDR1 MNHEY, CDR2 SMNVEV (reference sequence). The CDR3 is 13 residues long. The ends were cut back, 5 bases at V and 4 bases at J, with 11 bases in the middle. Cultured CD4+ T cells had their DNA profiled by the Oncomine TCR Beta short-read assay. TCRdb re-called the PCR reads with MiXCR, one entry per CDR3 protein. The sample consists of around 20,000 distinct CDR3 sequences, around 40% of them appearing once. With respect to this clonotype: What it binds is unknown.

The sample's treatment: approximately 9-day PBMC culture with coronavirus spike peptide pools or control peptides (ViraFEST assay). Peptide pools at around 10 ug/ml stimulated fewer than 2.5 million PBMCs per well with 10 IU/ml IL-2. Following a culture period (about nine days), negative selection was used to isolate CD4+ T cells. The chain carries TRBV27 and TRBJ1-2; D possibly corresponds to TRBD1 (5 bases). The sequence was collected from a human donor who had recovered from COVID-19. Sequences were derived from CD4+ T cells from blood, cultured in vitro, sampled after SARS-CoV-2 vaccination. CDR3 loop: CASSHGTSYGYTF. In nucleotides, the CDR3 is TGTGCCAGCAGTCATGGGACCTCCTATGGCTACACCTTC.